Each of the 29 T cell receptor beta chains below was sequenced from the same sample in a study of identical twins. One entry per CDR3 protein results from TCRdb running MiXCR on the 5' RACE reads. The table lists roughly 350,000 distinct CDR3 sequences, 9% to 15% of them singletons. These data were likewise used in another study, on yellow fever vaccine responses in identical twins.

Sequencing was carried out using CD8+ T cells sorted from blood. All receptors come from a woman younger than 30 in good health.

This clonotype was seen more than once but under ten times. The V and J genes are TRBV3-1 and TRBJ2-5; 11 bases fit TRBD2. This CDR3 region has 17 residues. Germline values: CDR1 LGHDT, CDR2 YNNKEL (reference sequence). Germline trimming cut 0 bases from V and 5 bases from J; bases unmatched to any gene: 8. The CDR3 protein is CASSQDYLLAGEETQYF. The CDR3 coding sequence is TGTGCCAGCAGCCAAGATTATTTACTAGCGGGAGAGGAGACCCAGTACTTC.

The CDR3 DNA reads as TGTGCCAGCAGTATAGGCGAGGTGTCAGGCTACCAAGAGACCCAGTACTTC. This sequence encodes CASSIGEVSGYQETQYF. The chain employs TRBV12-3 or TRBV12-4 and TRBJ2-5, with D hard to call. The V end lost 5 bases, the J end lost 0 bases, and 19 bases lay between the germline ends. This CDR3 spans 17 amino acids.

This clonotype was counted between two and nine times. This rearrangement joins TRBV11-1 to TRBJ2-1; the D gene is possibly TRBD2 (6 bases). Germline CDR1 reads SGHAT; CDR2 reads FQDESV (reference sequence). The CDR3 has 17 residues. Trimming left V 2 bases short and J 0 bases short, with 14 bases between. The CDR3 spells CASSLHGGYSSYNEQFF. The CDR3 region has the DNA TGTGCCAGCAGCTTACATGGGGGGTATAGCTCCTACAATGAGCAGTTCTTC.

This clonotype was seen ten or more times. The chain's CDR3 is CASSLGGPTYEQYF. CDR3 coding DNA: TGTGCCAGCAGTTTAGGCGGTCCAACCTACGAGCAGTACTTC. This chain connects TRBV12-3 or TRBV12-4 to TRBJ2-7; D call uncertain. The CDR3 is 14 residues long. Deletions cut 1 base from V and 2 bases from J, with 9 bases between.

This chain links TRBV5-1 with TRBJ1-1; 7 bases are a match to TRBD1. Per the germline V gene, CDR1 is SGHRS and CDR2 is YFSETQ. The CDR3 consists of 15 residues. Trimming cost V 5 bases and J 3 bases; bases outside gene matches: 10. The CDR3 coding sequence is TGCGCCAGCAGTCACCTCCAGGGGGTGTACACTGAAGCTTTCTTT. It codes for CASSHLQGVYTEAFF.

The chain carries TRBV20-1 and TRBJ2-1; TRBD2 might be the D (6 bases). The V end lost 5 bases, the J end lost 9 bases, and 8 bases lay between the germline ends. CDR1 and CDR2 (germline): DFQATT, SNEGSKA (reference sequence). The CDR3 is 10 amino acids. In DNA, the CDR3 is TGCAGTGCTGGGGGACTTGAGCAGTTCTTC. This encodes CSAGGLEQFF.

The chain is built from TRBV7-7 and TRBJ2-1; no firm D call. Per the germline V gene, CDR1 is SSHAT and CDR2 is FNYEAQ (reference sequence). Trimming took 1 base from V and 4 from J, leaving 11 bases between them. CDR3 size: 15 residues. This CDR3 is CASSLGDSPYNEQFF. The CDR3 DNA is TGTGCCAGCAGCTTAGGCGACTCGCCGTACAATGAGCAGTTCTTC. The complete variable domain, with remaining parts taken from reference TRBV7-7 and TRBJ2-1, reads GAGVSQSPRYKVTKRGQDVTLRCDPISSHATLYWYQQALGQGPEFLTYFNYEAQPDKSGLPSDRFSAERPEGSISTLTIQRTEQRDSAMYRCASSLGDSPYNEQFFGPGTRLTVL.

Ten or more counts support this clonotype. The chain employs TRBV12-3 or TRBV12-4 and TRBJ2-7; the D is unclear. This CDR3 contains 12 residues. Trimming pared 5 bases from V and 1 base from J, leaving 6 bases between. CDR3 nucleotides: TGTGCCAGCAGTCCAGAGTCCTACGAGCAGTACGTC. This translates into CASSPESYEQYV.

The CDR3 spells CASSQWGTGITEAFF. The CDR3 DNA is TGTGCCAGCAGCCAGTGGGGGACAGGGATAACTGAAGCTTTCTTT. The gene calls are TRBV5-5 and TRBJ1-1; 9 positions match TRBD1. Trimming at V came to 4 bases and at J to 5 bases, leaving 9 bases not matched to a gene. Germline CDR1 is SGHKS and CDR2 is YYEKEE (reference sequence). CDR3 length: 15 residues.

The gene calls are TRBV3-1 and TRBJ1-5, with D tentatively TRBD1 (6 bases). Deletions cut 4 bases from V and 3 bases from J, with 13 bases between. This CDR3 is 15 amino acids long. The germline V gene encodes CDR1 LGHDT and CDR2 YNNKEL (reference sequence). The DNA for the CDR3 is TGTGCCAGCAGCCCTACCGGACAGATCAATCAGCCCCAGCATTTT. Protein sequence: CASSPTGQINQPQHF. The full variable domain, with the rest looked up from reference TRBV3-1 and TRBJ1-5, is DTAVSQTPKYLVTQMGNDKSIKCEQNLGHDTMYWYKQDSKKFLKIMFSYNNKELIINETVPNRFSPKSPDKAHLNLHINSLELGDSAVYFCASSPTGQINQPQHFGDGTRLSIL.

This clonotype was counted at least ten times. V and J are TRBV6-4 and TRBJ2-2, with unresolved D. The CDR3 has 14 amino acids. In germline, CDR1 is MRHNA, CDR2 SNTAGT. Trimming pared 0 bases from V and 4 bases from J, leaving 6 bases between. In nucleotides, the CDR3 is TGTGCCAGCAGTGACTCGATGGGCACCGGGGAGCTGTTTTTT. Amino acid sequence: CASSDSMGTGELFF.

The V call is TRBV4-1, the J call TRBJ2-1; D gene unclear. CDR3 length: 17 amino acids. Germline assignment: CDR1 MGHRA and CDR2 YSYEKL. V was pared by 0 bases and J by 0 bases, with 12 bases between. CDR3 sequence (DNA): TGCGCCAGCAGCCAAGACCAGTCCATGGGCTCCTACAATGAGCAGTTCTTC. The encoded protein is CASSQDQSMGSYNEQFF.

V is TRBV27 and J is TRBJ2-1; 13 bases map to TRBD2. V was clipped by 4 bases and J by 8 bases; unmatched bases: 2. This CDR3 contains 14 residues. The germline CDR1 and CDR2 sequences are MNHEY and SMNVEV (reference sequence). CDR3 nucleotides: TGTGCCAGCAGTTCCACTAGCGGGAGGGATGAGCAGTTCTTC. Amino acids: CASSSTSGRDEQFF.

This sequence joins TRBV27 and TRBJ2-1, with 11 bases identical to TRBD2. With V trimmed by 3 bases and J by 9 bases, 10 bases remained unmatched. The V gene's germline CDR1 is MNHEY and CDR2 SMNVEV (reference sequence). The CDR3 consists of 16 residues. As DNA, the CDR3 is TGTGCCAGCAGTTTTTCTAGCGGGAGGTTAGAGGGTGAGCAGTTCTTC. This gives the protein CASSFSSGRLEGEQFF.

This clonotype has just one count. The V and J genes are TRBV20-1 and TRBJ2-3; 7 bases match TRBD1. The CDR3 spans 18 residues. Germline loops: CDR1 DFQATT, CDR2 SNEGSKA (reference sequence). J lost 4 bases, V lost 0 bases, and 16 bases had no gene match. CDR3 residues: CSARDLGQEVVLPDTQYF. In DNA form, the CDR3 reads TGCAGTGCTAGAGACCTTGGACAGGAGGTCGTTTTGCCAGATACGCAGTATTTT.

This clonotype occurred a few times. V usage is TRBV15 and J usage is TRBJ2-4, with TRBD2 identical over 12 bases. Germline loops: CDR1 LNHNV, CDR2 YYDKDF (reference sequence). With V trimmed by 2 bases and J by 4 bases, 3 bases remained unmatched. This CDR3 has 16 residues. CDR3 nucleotides: TGTGCCACCAGCAGACCACTAGCGGGGGGTAAAAACATTCAGTACTTC. Translation gives CATSRPLAGGKNIQYF.

This clonotype has ten or more counts. The rearrangement uses TRBV4-1 and TRBJ1-1; D gene unclear. The CDR3 has 14 residues. Trimming took off 1 base at V and 2 bases at J, with 8 bases between the two ends. Germline V lookup: CDR1 MGHRA, CDR2 YSYEKL. In DNA, the CDR3 is TGCGCCAGCAGCCAAGGGAGGGCAAACACTGAAGCTTTCTTT. As protein: CASSQGRANTEAFF.

The chain carries TRBV6-4 and TRBJ2-1; TRBD2 aligns across 11 bases. CDR3 length equals 15 residues. Per the germline V gene, CDR1 is MRHNA and CDR2 is SNTAGT. With 6 bases clipped from V and 9 bases from J, the junction kept 10 bases outside the gene matches. The CDR3 nucleotides are TGTGCCAGCAGCCCCCTAGCGGGAGGACAGGGTGAGCAGTTCTTC. Protein product: CASSPLAGGQGEQFF.

This clonotype was seen a handful of times. The chain employs TRBV10-2 and TRBJ2-2; weak D call: TRBD2 (6 bases). Per germline, CDR1 WSHSY and CDR2 SAAADI. Trimming pared 3 bases from V and 6 bases from J, leaving 17 bases between. There are 16 residues in the CDR3. The CDR3 nucleotides are TGCGCCAGCAGTGATCGGTTCACTAGCAATGCCGGGGAGCTGTTTTTT. Its translation is CASSDRFTSNAGELFF.

This sequence joins TRBV3-1 and TRBJ2-7; unclear D gene. The CDR3 runs to 12 residues. Germline V CDR1 and CDR2: LGHDT, YNNKEL (reference sequence). V lost 1 base and J 6 bases, leaving 7 bases between the germline ends. The CDR3 bases are TGTGCCAGCAGCCAAGGCTTTGCCGAGCAGTACTTC. Protein sequence: CASSQGFAEQYF.

A remark on this clonotype: Mismatch with germline at one junction end may stem from a read error. The chain uses TRBV4-1 and TRBJ1-1, with D unresolved. The CDR3 consists of 13 residues. CDR1 and CDR2 (germline): MGHRA, YSYEKL. CDR3 amino acids: CASSQGMNTEAFF. CDR3 DNA: TGCGCCAGCAGCCAAGGAATGAATACTGAAGCTTTCTTT.

This clonotype has ten or more counts. This chain uses TRBV7-3 with TRBJ2-3, with a possible D match to TRBD1 (5 bases). This CDR3 contains 15 residues. Trimming removed 1 base at V and 1 base at J, with 9 bases between. The germline V gene encodes CDR1 SGHTA and CDR2 FQGTGA. The CDR3 reads CASSLSGAGTDTQYF. Here the CDR3 DNA reads TGTGCCAGCAGCTTAAGTGGGGCTGGCACAGATACGCAGTATTTT. Complete variable domain (other parts from reference TRBV7-3 and TRBJ2-3): GAGVSQTPSNKVTEKGKYVELRCDPISGHTALYWYRQSLGQGPEFLIYFQGTGAADDSGLPNDRFFAVRPEGSVSTLKIQRTERGDSAVYLCASSLSGAGTDTQYFGPGTRLTVL.

The table lists this clonotype with a few counts. J is TRBJ2-7 and V is TRBV13; the D gene is possibly TRBD2 (6 bases). The CDR3 sequence is 14 residues long. The V gene's germline CDR1 is PRHDT and CDR2 FYEKMQ (reference sequence). Trimming removed 5 bases at V and 3 bases at J, with 14 bases between. CDR3: CASSPRDSIYEQYF. In DNA, the CDR3 is TGTGCCAGCAGCCCCCGGGACTCCATCTACGAGCAGTACTTC.

This rearrangement joins TRBV2 to TRBJ1-2; possible D gene TRBD1, 6 bases. The V gene's germline CDR1 is SNHLY and CDR2 FYNNEI. The CDR3 consists of 17 residues. V gave up 0 bases and J gave up 4 bases, with 18 bases separating them. The CDR3, as DNA: TGTGCCAGCAGTGAAGCCTATACAGGGACTCCCTCCTATGGCTACACCTTC. It yields the protein CASSEAYTGTPSYGYTF.

This clonotype was seen ten or more times. The rearrangement joins TRBV9 to TRBJ2-2, with unresolved D. V was trimmed by 0 bases and J by 0 bases, leaving 9 bases between them. CDR1 and CDR2 from the germline V gene are SGDLS and YYNGEE. The CDR3 totals 16 residues. The DNA for the CDR3 is TGTGCCAGCAGCGTAGCAGCCGCCTCGAACACCGGGGAGCTGTTTTTT. Protein product: CASSVAAASNTGELFF.

There are a few counts of this clonotype. The rearrangement links TRBV4-1 to TRBJ2-7; D unresolved. V dropped 0 bases and J dropped 0 bases, with 3 bases sitting between them. Germline CDR1 reads MGHRA; CDR2 reads YSYEKL. The CDR3 is made up of 13 amino acids. The CDR3 DNA follows: TGCGCCAGCAGCCAAGAACCCTCCTACGAGCAGTACGTC. It codes for CASSQEPSYEQYV.

This clonotype showed up many times. This CDR3 is CASSEAPTAGELFF. CDR3 nucleotides: TGTGCCAGCAGTGAAGCGCCTACTGCCGGGGAGCTGTTTTTT. This sequence joins TRBV6-1 and TRBJ2-2; D is unresolved. CDR3 length: 14 residues. Trimming removed 0 bases from V and 6 bases from J, with 8 bases in between. Germline CDR1 and CDR2: MNHNS and SASEGT.

This clonotype was recorded a few times. This chain joins TRBV4-1 and TRBJ2-1; D is uncertain. The ends were cut back, 0 bases at V and 5 bases at J, with 20 bases in the middle. The CDR3 spans 18 residues. The V gene's germline CDR1 is MGHRA and CDR2 YSYEKL. The chain's CDR3 is CASSQDRAARWPNNEQFF. CDR3 nucleotide sequence: TGCGCCAGCAGCCAAGATCGGGCGGCCCGTTGGCCCAACAATGAGCAGTTCTTC.

CDR3 residues: CASSLGQGRFEQFF. CDR3 DNA: TGCGCCAGCAGCCTTGGGCAGGGCCGTTTTGAGCAGTTCTTC. V gene TRBV5-1 combines with J gene TRBJ2-1, with TRBD1 as a possible D gene (5 bases). The ends were cut back, 4 bases at V and 9 bases at J, with 17 bases in the middle. Germline V gene data show CDR1 as SGHRS and CDR2 as YFSETQ. CDR3 length: 14 amino acids.